This T cell receptor beta chain emerged from a study of shared clonotypes between healthy human individuals. Study at large: Researchers drew samples from a couple of women and a few men aged 18 to 49. General observations from the study: Clonotypes not shared had lower generation probabilities than those common to all four donors.

A deep-level run was used for the assay. Each cell subset's genomic DNA was divided evenly among several immunoSEQ plates. Assay: immunoSEQ multiplex PCR; the TCRdb copy retains only in-frame clones and omits some. Here the sample spans approximately 2,000,000 clones, 80% to 95% being singletons. The naive CD8 fraction comprised CD45RO-negative cells positively selected for CCR7 and excluded terminally differentiated effector memory CD45RA+ cells. Note on this clone: As yet, its antigen is unknown.

The V gene lost 3 bases and the J gene lost 11 bases, with 13 bases spanning the gap. Germline CDR1 MGHDK, CDR2 SYGVNS. CDR3 size: 12 residues. The source of this sequence is a man aged 18 to 30 in good health. Some clones in this sample may be carry-over from other donors' samples. The chain carries TRBV25-1 and TRBJ1-2; D is uncertain. What was sequenced was naive CD8+ T cells from PBMCs. CDR3 amino acids: CASSDSGRVYTF. The CDR3 coding sequence is TGTGCCAGCAGTGATTCAGGCCGGGTATACACCTTC.